The clone carrying this TCR beta chain was detected ten times or more. This sample stems from a study of T cells in Graves' hyperthyroidism and ophthalmopathy. Amplification yielded TCR beta CDR3 regions, with RNA transcripts as the source. With the HTBI primer set, the TCR CDR3 went through a first round of RT-PCR. TCRdb reprocessed the multiplex PCR reads via MiXCR and lists one record per CDR3 protein. This sample has around 300,000 distinct CDR3 sequences, with approximately 14% found just once. This CDR3 region has 14 residues. Germline CDR1 and CDR2: MDHEN and SYDVKM. Trimming removed 5 bases at V and 0 bases at J, with 11 bases between.

V and J are TRBV28 and TRBJ2-7; D remains ambiguous. Sequencing was carried out using blood. The receptor was derived from a woman in her twenties or thirties with Graves' hyperthyroidism. This chain's CDR3 is CASSPALLSYEQYF. The CDR3 nucleotides read TGTGCCAGCAGTCCAGCACTCCTCTCCTACGAGCAGTACTTC.